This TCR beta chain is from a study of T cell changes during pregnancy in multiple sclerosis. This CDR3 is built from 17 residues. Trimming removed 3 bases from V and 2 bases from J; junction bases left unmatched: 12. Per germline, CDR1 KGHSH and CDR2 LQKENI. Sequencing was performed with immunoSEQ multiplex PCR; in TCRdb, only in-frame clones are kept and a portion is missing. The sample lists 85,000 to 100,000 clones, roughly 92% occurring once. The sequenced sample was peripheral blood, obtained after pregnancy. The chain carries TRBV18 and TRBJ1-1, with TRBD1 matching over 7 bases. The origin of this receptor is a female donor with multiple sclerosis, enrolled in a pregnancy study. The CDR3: CASSPWGQSRRNTEAFF. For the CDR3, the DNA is TGTGCCAGCTCACCCTGGGGACAGAGCCGGCGAAACACTGAAGCTTTCTTT.